Listed below are T cell receptor beta chains from one sample, sequenced in a study of PD-1 blockade in mismatch repair-deficient tumors. Clones were read by immunoSEQ multiplex PCR, and TCRdb kept only the in-frame ones, dropping some. The data show 70,000 to 90,000 clones, around 80% seen once. This specimen consisted of peripheral blood, obtained 44 weeks after starting pembrolizumab. The source is an adult with mismatch repair-deficient cancer. The CDR3 runs from the conserved cysteine through the conserved F or W. D genes are given only for firm matches. Not every row has a clone size; where given, it reads once, few, many or a size class.

TRBV18	NA	TRBJ1-5	TRBD1	CASSQQGGTGTDQPQHF	TGTGCCAGCTCGCAACAGGGGGGAACAGGGACAGATCAGCCCCAGCATTTT
TRBV29-1	NA	TRBJ1-1	NA	CSGTTGWGSEAFF	TGCAGCGGTACCACAGGGTGGGGAAGTGAAGCTTTCTTT
TRBV28	NA	TRBJ2-7	NA	CASKRKYEQYF	TGTGCCAGCAAACGGAAATACGAGCAGTACTTC
TRBV5-8	NA	TRBJ2-5	NA	CASSLWLAEKETQYF	TGTGCCAGCAGCTTGTGGCTAGCAGAAAAAGAGACCCAGTACTTC
TRBV18	once	TRBJ1-5	NA	CASSPSTGPRGSQHF	TGTGCCAGCTCCCCATCTACAGGGCCCCGGGGATCCCAGCATTTT
TRBV9	NA	TRBJ1-1	NA	CASSVVSNTEAFF	TGTGCCAGCAGCGTAGTATCGAACACTGAAGCTTTCTTT
TRBV15	few	TRBJ1-5	NA	CATTRGLDQPQHF	TGTGCCACCACCCGGGGGCTAGATCAGCCCCAGCATTTT
TRBV4-1	NA	TRBJ2-7	NA	CASSQDTRPRQQYF	TGCGCCAGCAGCCAAGATACGAGGCCCCGGCAGCAGTACTTC
TRBV5-1	NA	TRBJ2-5	NA	CASSPSQIPQETQYF	TGCGCCAGCAGCCCCTCACAGATACCTCAAGAGACCCAGTACTTC
TRBV6-1	NA	TRBJ1-5	NA	CASSSGGARSQPQHF	TGTGCCAGCAGTAGCGGAGGGGCTCGGAGTCAGCCCCAGCATTTT
TRBV7-2	NA	TRBJ2-1	TRBD2	CASSSGRTSVGNEQFF	TGTGCCAGCAGCTCAGGGCGGACTAGCGTGGGCAATGAGCAGTTCTTC
TRBV7-9	medium-sized	TRBJ1-2	NA	CASSSSAGLYGYTF	TGTGCCAGCAGCTCGTCGGCAGGACTCTATGGCTACACCTTC
TRBV6-5	NA	TRBJ2-2	TRBD1	CASIPGGLNTGELFF	TGTGCCAGCATCCCAGGGGGCTTGAACACCGGGGAGCTGTTTTTT
TRBV4-3	NA	TRBJ2-3	NA	CASSQEASDISTDTQYF	TGCGCCAGCAGCCAAGAGGCTAGCGACATATCCACAGATACGCAGTATTTT
TRBV11-2	NA	TRBJ1-2	NA	CASSPGGSGYTF	TGTGCCAGCAGCCCGGGAGGCAGTGGCTACACCTTC
TRBV9	NA	TRBJ1-1	NA	CASSRLSYAGRNTEAFF	TGTGCCAGCAGCCGACTTTCCTATGCCGGGAGAAACACTGAAGCTTTCTTT
TRBV7-9	NA	TRBJ1-5	NA	CASSHVRLRDGMYNQPQHF	TGTGCCAGCAGCCACGTACGTCTTCGGGACGGAATGTACAATCAGCCCCAGCATTTT
TRBV7-6	NA	TRBJ2-5	TRBD2	CASSRGGTLSQETQYF	TGTGCCAGCAGCAGGGGAGGGACCCTCTCCCAAGAGACCCAGTACTTC
TRBV9	NA	TRBJ2-4	TRBD1	CASSSRTGGDIQYF	TGTGCCAGCAGCTCCAGGACAGGGGGGGACATTCAGTACTTC
TRBV25-1	NA	TRBJ1-1	NA	CASCMNTEAFF	TGTGCCAGCTGCATGAACACTGAAGCTTTCTTT
TRBV6-5	NA	TRBJ1-2	NA	CASSGTDSYYGYTF	TGTGCCAGCAGTGGGACCGATTCGTACTATGGCTACACCTTC
TRBV9	NA	TRBJ2-3	TRBD2	CASSLDSGSRDTQYF	TGTGCCAGCAGCCTAGATAGCGGGAGCAGAGATACGCAGTATTTT
TRBV9	NA	TRBJ2-5	NA	CASSVLGAGETQYF	TGTGCCAGCAGCGTCCTCGGGGCGGGGGAGACCCAGTACTTC
TRBV7-2	NA	TRBJ2-5	TRBD2	CASSFAGEETQYF	TGTGCCAGCAGCTTCGCGGGAGAAGAGACCCAGTACTTC
TRBV11-3	NA	TRBJ2-1	NA	CASSPGSGAPRGNEQFF	TGTGCCAGCAGCCCCGGCTCCGGGGCTCCGAGGGGCAATGAGCAGTTCTTC
TRBV7-8	once	TRBJ2-3	NA	CASSRDGDTQYF	TGTGCCAGCAGCCGGGACGGAGATACGCAGTATTTT
TRBV6-6	NA	TRBJ2-1	NA	CASGNNEQFF	TGTGCCAGCGGAAACAATGAGCAGTTCTTC
TRBV30	NA	TRBJ1-1	NA	CAWSQDTMNTEAFF	TGTGCCTGGAGCCAGGACACTATGAACACTGAAGCTTTCTTT
TRBV30	NA	TRBJ1-2	NA	CAWSSTTSPLRGYTF	TGTGCCTGGAGTTCAACTACTTCCCCCCTCCGAGGCTACACCTTC
TRBV2	NA	TRBJ2-6	TRBD2	CASSLIAGVTGANVLTF	TGTGCCAGCAGTCTTATAGCGGGAGTGACTGGGGCCAACGTCCTGACTTTC
TRBV7-2	NA	TRBJ1-2	TRBD1	CASSSVRDSPYGYTF	TGTGCCAGCAGCTCGGTCCGGGACAGCCCGTATGGCTACACCTTC
TRBV7-2	NA	TRBJ2-1	TRBD2	CASSLRGGTGEQFF	TGTGCCAGCAGCTTACGGGGGGGGACTGGTGAGCAGTTCTTC
TRBV6-1	few	TRBJ1-5	NA	CASSDGRGVHQPQHF	TGTGCCAGCAGTGACGGCAGGGGAGTACATCAGCCCCAGCATTTT